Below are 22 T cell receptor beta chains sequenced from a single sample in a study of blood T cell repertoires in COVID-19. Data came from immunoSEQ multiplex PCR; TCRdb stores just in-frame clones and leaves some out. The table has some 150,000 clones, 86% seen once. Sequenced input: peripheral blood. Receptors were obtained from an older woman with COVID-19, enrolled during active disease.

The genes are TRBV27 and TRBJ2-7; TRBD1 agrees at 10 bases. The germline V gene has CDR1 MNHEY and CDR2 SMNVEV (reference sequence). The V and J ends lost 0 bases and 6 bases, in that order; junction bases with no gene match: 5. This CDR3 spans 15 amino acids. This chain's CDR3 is CASSLSGTGVVEQYF. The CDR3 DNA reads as TGTGCCAGCAGTTTATCGGGGACAGGGGTGGTCGAGCAGTACTTC.

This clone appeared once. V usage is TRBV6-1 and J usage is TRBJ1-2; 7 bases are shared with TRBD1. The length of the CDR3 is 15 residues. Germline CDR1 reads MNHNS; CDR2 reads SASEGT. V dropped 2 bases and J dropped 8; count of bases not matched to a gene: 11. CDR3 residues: CASSERTGPFGGYTF. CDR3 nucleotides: TGTGCCAGCAGTGAACGGACAGGACCGTTCGGAGGCTACACCTTC.

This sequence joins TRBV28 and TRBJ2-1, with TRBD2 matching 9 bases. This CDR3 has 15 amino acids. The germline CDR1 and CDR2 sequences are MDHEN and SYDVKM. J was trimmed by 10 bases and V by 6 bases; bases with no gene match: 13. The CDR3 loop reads CASRWAGGSLGEQFF. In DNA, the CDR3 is TGTGCCAGCAGGTGGGCGGGAGGGTCCCTGGGGGAGCAGTTCTTC.

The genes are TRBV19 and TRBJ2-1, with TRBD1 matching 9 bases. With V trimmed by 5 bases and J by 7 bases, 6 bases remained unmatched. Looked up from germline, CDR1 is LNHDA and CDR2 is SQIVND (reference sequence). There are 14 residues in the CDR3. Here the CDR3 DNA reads TGTGCCAGTAGTCCGGACAGGGGACGGAATGAGCAGTTCTTC. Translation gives CASSPDRGRNEQFF.

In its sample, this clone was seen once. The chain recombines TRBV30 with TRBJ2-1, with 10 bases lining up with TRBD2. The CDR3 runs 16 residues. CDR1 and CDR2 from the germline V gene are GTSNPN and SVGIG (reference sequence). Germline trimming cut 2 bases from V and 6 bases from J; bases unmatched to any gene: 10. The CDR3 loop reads CAWSLSGRAWGNEQFF. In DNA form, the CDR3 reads TGTGCCTGGAGTTTAAGCGGGAGGGCCTGGGGCAATGAGCAGTTCTTC.

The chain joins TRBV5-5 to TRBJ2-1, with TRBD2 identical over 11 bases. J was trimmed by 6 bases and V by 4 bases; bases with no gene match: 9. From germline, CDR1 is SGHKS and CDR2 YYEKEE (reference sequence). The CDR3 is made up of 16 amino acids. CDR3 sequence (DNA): TGTGCCAGCAGCGTCGTCGCCCTAGCGGGGGGCAATGAGCAGTTCTTC. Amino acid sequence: CASSVVALAGGNEQFF.

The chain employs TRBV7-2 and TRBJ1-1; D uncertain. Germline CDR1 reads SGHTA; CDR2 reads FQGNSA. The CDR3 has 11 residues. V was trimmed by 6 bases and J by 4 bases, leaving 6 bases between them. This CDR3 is CASSRGTEAFF. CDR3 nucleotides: TGTGCCAGCAGTCGGGGCACTGAAGCTTTCTTT.

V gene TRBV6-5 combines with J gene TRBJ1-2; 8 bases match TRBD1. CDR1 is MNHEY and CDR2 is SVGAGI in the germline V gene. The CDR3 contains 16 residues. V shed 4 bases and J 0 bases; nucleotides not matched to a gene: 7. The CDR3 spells CASSSDRDLSNYGYTF. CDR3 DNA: TGTGCCAGCAGTTCGGACAGGGACCTATCTAACTATGGCTACACCTTC.

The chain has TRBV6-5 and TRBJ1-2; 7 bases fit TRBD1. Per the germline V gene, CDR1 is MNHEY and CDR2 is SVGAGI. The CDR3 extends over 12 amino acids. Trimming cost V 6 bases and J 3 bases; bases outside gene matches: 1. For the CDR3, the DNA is TGTGCCAGCAGAGGGGGCGACTATGGCTACACCTTC. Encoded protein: CASRGGDYGYTF.

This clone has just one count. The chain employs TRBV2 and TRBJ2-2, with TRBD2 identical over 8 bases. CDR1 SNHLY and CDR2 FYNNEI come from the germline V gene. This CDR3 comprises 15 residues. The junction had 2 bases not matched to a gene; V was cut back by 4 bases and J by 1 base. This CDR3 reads CASSVTSGNTGELFF. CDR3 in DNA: TGTGCCAGCAGTGTTACTAGCGGGAACACCGGGGAGCTGTTTTTT.

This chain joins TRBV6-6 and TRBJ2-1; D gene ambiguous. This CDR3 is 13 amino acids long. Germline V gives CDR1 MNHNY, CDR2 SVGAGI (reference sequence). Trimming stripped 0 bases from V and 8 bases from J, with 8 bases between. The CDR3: CASSYSVGHEQFF. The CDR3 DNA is TGTGCCAGCAGTTACTCAGTGGGCCATGAGCAGTTCTTC.

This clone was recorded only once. DNA of the CDR3: TGTGCCAGCAGTTTATCCAGGGGGAGGTACGAGCAGTACTTC. Protein sequence: CASSLSRGRYEQYF. This chain uses TRBV27 with TRBJ2-7; D perhaps matches TRBD1 (7 bases). The V and J ends lost 0 bases and 4 bases respectively, with 10 bases between them. The germline V gene has CDR1 MNHEY and CDR2 SMNVEV (reference sequence). This CDR3 is 14 amino acids long.

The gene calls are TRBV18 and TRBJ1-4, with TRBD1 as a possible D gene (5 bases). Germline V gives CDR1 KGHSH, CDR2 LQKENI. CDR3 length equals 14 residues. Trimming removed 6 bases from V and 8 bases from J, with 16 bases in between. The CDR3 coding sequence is TGTGCCAGCTCGGTGTCAGGGTTAAGCGAAAAACTGTTTTTT. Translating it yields CASSVSGLSEKLFF.

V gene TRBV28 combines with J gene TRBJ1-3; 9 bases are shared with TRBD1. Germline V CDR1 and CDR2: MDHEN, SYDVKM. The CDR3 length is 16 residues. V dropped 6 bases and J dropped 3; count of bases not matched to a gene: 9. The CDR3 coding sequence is TGTGCCAGCAGATTACAGGGGGCCGGTCTTGGAAACACCATATATTTT. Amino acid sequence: CASRLQGAGLGNTIYF.

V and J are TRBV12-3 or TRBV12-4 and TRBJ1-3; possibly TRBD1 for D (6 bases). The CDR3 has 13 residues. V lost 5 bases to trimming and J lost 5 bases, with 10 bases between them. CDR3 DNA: TGTGCCAGCAGTACAGGGCCCAGAAACACCATATATTTT. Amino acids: CASSTGPRNTIYF.

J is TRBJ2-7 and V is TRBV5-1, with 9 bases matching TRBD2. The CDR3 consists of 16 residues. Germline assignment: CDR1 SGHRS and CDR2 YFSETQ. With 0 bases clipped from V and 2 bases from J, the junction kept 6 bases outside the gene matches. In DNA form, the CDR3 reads TGCGCCAGCAGCTTGGTTGCTAGCGGGATTACCTACGAGCAGTACTTC. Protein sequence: CASSLVASGITYEQYF.

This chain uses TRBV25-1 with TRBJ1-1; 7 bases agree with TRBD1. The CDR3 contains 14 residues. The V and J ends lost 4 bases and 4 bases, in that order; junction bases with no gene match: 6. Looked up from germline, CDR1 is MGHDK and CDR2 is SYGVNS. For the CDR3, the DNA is TGTGCCAGCAGTGGGTACAGGGGCGGCACTGAAGCTTTCTTT. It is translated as CASSGYRGGTEAFF. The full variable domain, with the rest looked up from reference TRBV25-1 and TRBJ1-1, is EADIYQTPRYLVIGTGKKITLECSQTMGHDKMYWYQQDPGMELHLIHYSYGVNSTEKGDLSSESTVSRIRTEHFPLTLESARPSHTSQYLCASSGYRGGTEAFFGQGTRLTVV.

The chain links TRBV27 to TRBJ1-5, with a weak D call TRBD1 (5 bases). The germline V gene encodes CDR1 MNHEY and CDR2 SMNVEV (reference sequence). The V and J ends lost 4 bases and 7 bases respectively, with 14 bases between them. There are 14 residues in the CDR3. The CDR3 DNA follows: TGTGCCAGCAGTTCCGCCCAGGGAAGGCAGCCCCAGCATTTT. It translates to CASSSAQGRQPQHF.

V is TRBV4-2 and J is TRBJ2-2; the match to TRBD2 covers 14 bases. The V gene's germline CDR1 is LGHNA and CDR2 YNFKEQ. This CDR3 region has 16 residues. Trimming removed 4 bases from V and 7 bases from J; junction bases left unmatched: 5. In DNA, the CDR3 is TGTGCCAGCAGCCGCGGGACTAGCGGGAGTAGCGGGGAGCTGTTTTTT. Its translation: CASSRGTSGSSGELFF.

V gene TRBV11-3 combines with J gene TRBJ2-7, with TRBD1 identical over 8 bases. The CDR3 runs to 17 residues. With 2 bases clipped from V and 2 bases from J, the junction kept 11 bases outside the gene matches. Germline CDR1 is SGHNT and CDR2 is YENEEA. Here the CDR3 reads CASSLKARDRGPYEQYF. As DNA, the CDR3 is TGTGCCAGCAGCTTAAAAGCCCGAGACAGGGGCCCCTACGAGCAGTACTTC.

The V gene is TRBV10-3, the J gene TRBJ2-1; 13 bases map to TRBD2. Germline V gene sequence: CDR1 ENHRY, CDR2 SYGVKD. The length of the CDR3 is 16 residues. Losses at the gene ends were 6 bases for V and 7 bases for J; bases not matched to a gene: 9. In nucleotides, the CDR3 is TGTGCCATCAGCGGGACTAGCGGGAAAGTAGTGAATGAGCAGTTCTTC. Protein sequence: CAISGTSGKVVNEQFF.

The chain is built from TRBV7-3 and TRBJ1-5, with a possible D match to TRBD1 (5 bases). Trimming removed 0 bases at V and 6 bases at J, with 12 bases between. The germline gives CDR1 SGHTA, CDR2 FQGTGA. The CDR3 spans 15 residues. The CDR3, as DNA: TGTGCCAGCAGCTTAACTGGGCAGGGCCGTCAGCCCCAGCATTTT. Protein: CASSLTGQGRQPQHF.